Presented here are 17 T cell receptor beta chains from one specimen sequenced in a study of blood T cell repertoires in COVID-19. Method: immunoSEQ multiplex PCR; TCRdb's copy keeps in-frame clones and lacks some. The profile shows more than 65,000 clones, about 83% of them singletons. Sequences were obtained from peripheral blood. Receptors originate from a man aged 50 to 59 with acute or convalescent COVID-19.

V usage is TRBV6-6 and J usage is TRBJ1-5; 8 bases are a match to TRBD1. Germline V gene lookup returns CDR1 MNHNY and CDR2 SVGAGI (reference sequence). V gave up 7 bases and J gave up 6 bases; unmatched junction bases: 5. There are 13 residues in the CDR3. The CDR3 here is CASTGGIGQPQHF. CDR3 in DNA: TGTGCCAGCACAGGGGGCATAGGTCAGCCCCAGCATTTT.

The chain has TRBV5-1 and TRBJ1-4, with D maybe TRBD1 (5 bases). This CDR3 has 13 amino acids. Germline-derived CDR1 and CDR2 are SGHRS and YFSETQ. Trimming took off 0 bases at V and 8 bases at J, with 8 bases between the two ends. Written as DNA, the CDR3 is TGCGCCAGCAGCTTGGGCAGGGCCGAAAAACTGTTTTTT. Encoded protein: CASSLGRAEKLFF.

The CDR3 loop reads CSASGNTEAFF. The CDR3, as DNA: TGCAGTGCTTCAGGGAACACTGAAGCTTTCTTT. The chain combines TRBV20-1 with TRBJ1-1; D call uncertain. With 5 bases removed from V and 1 base from J, the gap between germline ends came to 5 bases. CDR3 size: 11 residues. Germline V lookup: CDR1 DFQATT, CDR2 SNEGSKA (reference sequence).

The chain combines TRBV14 with TRBJ2-1; weak D call: TRBD2 (7 bases). The CDR3 consists of 15 residues. Germline V gives CDR1 SGHDN, CDR2 FVKESK. V was pared by 4 bases and J by 6 bases, with 16 bases between. The chain's CDR3 is CASSRRQGGGNEQFF. DNA of the CDR3: TGTGCCAGCAGCCGCCGGCAGGGAGGGGGCAATGAGCAGTTCTTC.

The rearrangement links TRBV5-8 to TRBJ1-2; weak D call: TRBD1 (6 bases). The germline CDR1 and CDR2 sequences are SGHTS and YDEGEE. Deletions cut 0 bases from V and 4 bases from J, with 13 bases between. The CDR3 runs to 15 residues. CDR3 DNA sequence: TGTGCCAGCAGCTTGGCCTTACTAGGGGGCTATGGCTACACCTTC. Translated: CASSLALLGGYGYTF.

This clone was detected a few times. This sequence joins TRBV19 and TRBJ2-2; 7 nucleotides match TRBD2. J gave up 1 base and V 1 base, and 6 bases lay outside the gene matches. Germline CDR1 LNHDA, CDR2 SQIVND (reference sequence). This CDR3 comprises 17 residues. In DNA, the CDR3 is TGTGCCAGTAGTATAGGCCCTCCTAGCGGGAACACCGGGGAGCTGTTTTTT. Translated: CASSIGPPSGNTGELFF.

V and J are TRBV5-1 and TRBJ2-6; possibly TRBD1 for D (6 bases). The CDR3 sequence is 15 residues long. Germline-derived CDR1 and CDR2 are SGHRS and YFSETQ. The germline V and J ends were trimmed by 4 bases and 2 bases, with 10 bases remaining between them. The CDR3 spells CASSRQEAGANVLTF. DNA for the CDR3: TGCGCCAGCAGCCGACAGGAGGCTGGGGCCAACGTCCTGACTTTC.

The rearrangement uses TRBV7-3 and TRBJ1-1; 8 positions agree with TRBD1. With 5 bases clipped from V and 8 bases from J, the junction kept 7 bases outside the gene matches. Germline CDR1 reads SGHTA; CDR2 reads FQGTGA. There are 13 residues in the CDR3. The chain's CDR3 is CASSPRQGTEAFF. CDR3 sequence (DNA): TGTGCCAGCAGCCCTCGACAGGGGACCGAAGCTTTCTTT.

The chain couples TRBV4-3 to TRBJ2-2; D unclear. V gave up 4 bases and J gave up 1 base, with 4 bases separating them. CDR1 is LGHNA, CDR2 YSLEER, per germline. CDR3 length: 13 amino acids. CDR3: CASSRQNTGELFF. The CDR3 nucleotides read TGCGCCAGCAGCCGACAGAACACCGGGGAGCTGTTTTTT.

The rearrangement links TRBV3-1 (or the pseudogene TRBV3-2) to TRBJ2-2, with 13 bases fitting TRBD2. The CDR3 consists of 17 residues. V trimming: 4 bases; J trimming: 6 bases; junction bases outside the gene matches: 8. CDR1 is LGHDT, CDR2 YNNKEL, per germline (reference sequence). The CDR3 DNA reads as TGTGCCAGCAGCCCGGGACTAGCGGGATATCAGTCCGGGGAGCTGTTTTTT. Translating it yields CASSPGLAGYQSGELFF.

The CDR3 nucleotides are TGTGCCAGCAGCCGACTGCAGGGCATCACAGATACGCAGTATTTT. It translates to CASSRLQGITDTQYF. This chain connects TRBV11-2 to TRBJ2-3; weak D call: TRBD1 (5 bases). The CDR3 sequence is 15 residues long. The V gene lost 5 bases and the J gene lost 2 bases, with 14 bases spanning the gap. From germline, CDR1 is SGHAT and CDR2 FQNNGV.

CDR3 sequence: CASSLVARTNYEQYF. As DNA, the CDR3 is TGTGCCAGCAGCTTGGTAGCCAGAACTAACTACGAGCAGTACTTC. This sequence joins TRBV5-6 and TRBJ2-7, with D uncertain. In germline, CDR1 is SGHDT, CDR2 YYEEEE. The CDR3 contains 15 residues. V lost 0 bases to trimming and J lost 3 bases, with 13 bases between them.

The chain recombines TRBV5-4 with TRBJ2-3, with a possible D match to TRBD1 (6 bases). From germline, CDR1 is SGHNT and CDR2 YYREEE (reference sequence). CDR3 size: 13 residues. Trimming removed 4 bases at V and 4 bases at J, with 10 bases between. As DNA, the CDR3 is TGTGCCAGCAGCGACAGGAGCCCAGATACGCAGTATTTT. Translation: CASSDRSPDTQYF. Full variable domain (outside the CDR3, taken from reference TRBV5-4 and TRBJ2-3): ETGVTQSPTHLIKTRGQQVTLRCSSQSGHNTVSWYQQALGQGPQFIFQYYREEENGRGNFPPRFSGLQFPNYSSELNVNALELDDSALYLCASSDRSPDTQYFGPGTRLTVL.

The rearrangement uses TRBV9 and TRBJ2-5, with D hard to call. This CDR3 is built from 14 residues. Trimming removed 0 bases from V and 2 bases from J, with 8 bases in between. From germline, CDR1 is SGDLS and CDR2 YYNGEE. The DNA for the CDR3 is TGTGCCAGCAGCGTAGATACAGCACAAGAGACCCAGTACTTC. This translates into CASSVDTAQETQYF.

This clone was counted only a few times. DNA of the CDR3: TGTGCCAGCAGCTTAGACAGGGTGAACACTGAAGCTTTCTTT. It translates to CASSLDRVNTEAFF. The chain employs TRBV11-3 and TRBJ1-1, with a tentative D call TRBD1 (5 bases). V lost 0 bases to trimming and J lost 0 bases, with 5 bases between them. The length of the CDR3 is 14 residues. Germline lookup yields CDR1 SGHNT and CDR2 YENEEA.

The J gene is TRBJ1-2, the V gene TRBV19, with D tentatively TRBD1 (5 bases). CDR3 length: 15 residues. Trimming stripped 0 bases from V and 3 bases from J, with 11 bases between. Germline loops: CDR1 LNHDA, CDR2 SQIVND (reference sequence). The CDR3 spells CASSIEGRDYYGYTF. CDR3 DNA: TGTGCCAGTAGTATAGAGGGCAGGGACTACTATGGCTACACCTTC. Full variable domain (outside the CDR3, taken from reference TRBV19 and TRBJ1-2): DGGITQSPKYLFRKEGQNVTLSCEQNLNHDAMYWYRQDPGQGLRLIYYSQIVNDFQKGDIAEGYSVSREKKESFPLTVTSAQKNPTAFYLCASSIEGRDYYGYTFGSGTRLTVV.

V gene TRBV3-1 (or the pseudogene TRBV3-2) combines with J gene TRBJ2-5, with 10 positions matching TRBD2. From germline, CDR1 is LGHDT and CDR2 YNNKEL (reference sequence). There are 17 residues in the CDR3. V lost 1 base to trimming and J lost 5 bases; unmatched junction nucleotides: 10. In DNA, the CDR3 is TGTGCCAGCAGCCAAGCGACAGCGGGGGGGTTTTGGGAGACCCAGTACTTC. This encodes CASSQATAGGFWETQYF.